The 5 T cell receptor beta chains given below trace back to one sample, sequenced in a study of CD8+ T cells in alopecia areata. Sequencing relied on a cDNA template that was reverse transcribed from extracted RNA. Repertoires were generated with immunoSEQ multiplex PCR, while TCRdb's copy carries only in-frame clones and drops some. The sample consists of roughly 130,000 clones, approximately 58% of them appearing once. The source was CD4+ T cells sorted from blood, collected at week 0. These receptor sequences come from a human donor with alopecia areata.

The chain links TRBV5-1 to TRBJ1-3, with 7 bases that match TRBD1. This CDR3 contains 15 residues. The germline V gene encodes CDR1 SGHRS and CDR2 YFSETQ. The junction had 4 bases not matched to a gene; V was cut back by 4 bases and J by 0 bases. CDR3 in amino acids: CASSTDRVSGNTIYF. In DNA, the CDR3 is TGCGCCAGCAGCACAGACAGGGTCTCTGGAAACACCATATATTTT. The whole variable domain, filled in from reference TRBV5-1 and TRBJ1-3, reads KAGVTQTPRYLIKTRGQQVTLSCSPISGHRSVSWYQQTPGQGLQFLFEYFSETQRNKGNFPGRFSGRQFSNSRSEMNVSTLELGDSALYLCASSTDRVSGNTIYFGEGSWLTVV.

V usage is TRBV7-3 and J usage is TRBJ1-3; no clear D. Trimming left V 3 bases short and J 2 bases short, with 5 bases between. The CDR3 covers 13 residues. In germline, CDR1 is SGHTA, CDR2 FQGTGA. CDR3 amino acids: CASSFGPGNTIYF. The CDR3 region has the DNA TGTGCCAGCAGCTTCGGACCTGGAAACACCATATATTTT.

This rearrangement joins TRBV20-1 to TRBJ2-7, with D unclear. Looked up from germline, CDR1 is DFQATT and CDR2 is SNEGSKA (reference sequence). This CDR3 contains 11 residues. V lost 2 bases, J lost 6 bases, and 8 bases lay in between. The CDR3 DNA reads TGCAGTGCTAGATTTGGTAGCGAGCAGTACTTC. Protein product: CSARFGSEQYF.

This sequence joins TRBV11-2 and TRBJ2-5; TRBD2 is a possible D gene (5 bases). V was pared by 4 bases and J by 5 bases, with 14 bases between. Germline CDR1 reads SGHAT; CDR2 reads FQNNGV. The CDR3 totals 14 residues. CDR3 sequence reads: CASSSSRGGETQYF. The CDR3 nucleotides read TGTGCCAGCAGCTCGAGTCGGGGTGGGGAGACCCAGTACTTC.

This clone has a handful of counts. The chain couples TRBV4-1 to TRBJ2-1; D possibly corresponds to TRBD1 (5 bases). Between the trimmed V and J ends, which lost 4 bases and 7 bases, there was a span of 20 bases. CDR3 length: 16 amino acids. The V gene's germline CDR1 is MGHRA and CDR2 YSYEKL. The chain's CDR3 is CASSLSDSSPGNEQFF. The CDR3 nucleotides read TGCGCCAGCAGCCTCTCTGACAGTTCCCCCGGGAATGAGCAGTTCTTC.